This is a list of T cell receptor beta chains from one sample in a study of T cell repertoires in cytomegalovirus infection. TCRdb analysed the reads with MiXCR anew, one entry per CDR3 protein. The table shows 650,000 to 900,000 distinct CDR3 sequences, with over 25% occurring only once. No cognate antigen is known for these TCRs. The sample was cultured CD8+ T cells from PBMCs, taken from culture after CMV antigen stimulation. These receptors came from a human donor in good health (CMV status not recorded). Some clones in this sample may be carry-over from other donors' samples. Each CDR3 is given without its conserved first and last residue. Each record gives: V gene, CDR3 protein.

v_gene: TRBV7-8; CDR3aa: ASSLVRSDEQF
v_gene: TRBV27; CDR3aa: ASRFLAGAGTDTQY
v_gene: TRBV14; CDR3aa: ASSQARHRGLAGEQF
v_gene: TRBV6-1; CDR3aa: ASRGQGIYGYT
v_gene: TRBV9; CDR3aa: ASSGTGPNSPLH
v_gene: TRBV7-9; CDR3aa: ASSPTGEYEKLF
v_gene: TRBV7-2; CDR3aa: ASSLGPVWSTDTQY
v_gene: TRBV7-4; CDR3aa: ASGTEEQY
v_gene: TRBV12-3/TRBV12-4; CDR3aa: ASRGTFGETQY
v_gene: TRBV6-1; CDR3aa: ASGGYNSPLH
v_gene: TRBV12-3/TRBV12-4; CDR3aa: ASSSLQGGTEAF
v_gene: TRBV7-8; CDR3aa: ASSYGTDRQPQH
v_gene: TRBV27; CDR3aa: ASKRGGAYSGNTIY
v_gene: TRBV6-1; CDR3aa: VSSENPTYGYT
v_gene: TRBV6-1; CDR3aa: ASSEYRTGDSAAF
v_gene: TRBV6-2/TRBV6-3; CDR3aa: ASSYSGPPSYNEQF
v_gene: TRBV7-6; CDR3aa: ASSLRLGSDEKLF
v_gene: TRBV9; CDR3aa: ASSPWTTYNEQF
v_gene: TRBV19; CDR3aa: ASSLSPGGVQAF
v_gene: TRBV28; CDR3aa: ASSFALPSSTDTQY
v_gene: TRBV27; CDR3aa: ASSFGAGYGYT
v_gene: TRBV4-1; CDR3aa: ASSQGQQNTGELF
v_gene: TRBV4-1; CDR3aa: ASSQYSGTDNEKLF
v_gene: TRBV6-1; CDR3aa: ASLWTDPGNTEAF
v_gene: TRBV12-3/TRBV12-4; CDR3aa: ASSFQVYEQY
v_gene: TRBV7-6; CDR3aa: ASSQGGLNSPLH
v_gene: TRBV4-1; CDR3aa: ASSQRGPFYEQY
v_gene: TRBV7-6; CDR3aa: ASSLGQGFDEQY
v_gene: TRBV27; CDR3aa: ASSLYKGASYNEQF
v_gene: TRBV6-2/TRBV6-3; CDR3aa: ASSSPRRGPIELF
v_gene: TRBV27; CDR3aa: ASSLSASSTDTQY
v_gene: TRBV29-1; CDR3aa: SVEEGRGITEAF
v_gene: TRBV20-1; CDR3aa: SASRTGGNYGYT
v_gene: TRBV20-1; CDR3aa: SVGSQETQY
v_gene: TRBV6-1; CDR3aa: ASSDTGTGGSPQH
v_gene: TRBV9; CDR3aa: ASSVDGGRGTDTQY
v_gene: TRBV27; CDR3aa: ASSQYSPNTEAF
v_gene: TRBV5-6; CDR3aa: ASLPGGDTEAF
v_gene: TRBV7-6; CDR3aa: ASSPGGINSHLH
v_gene: TRBV7-3; CDR3aa: ASSLTQGTGELF
v_gene: TRBV4-1; CDR3aa: ASSHPEDRNQETQY
v_gene: TRBV7-2; CDR3aa: ASSISGANSYEQY
v_gene: TRBV6-5; CDR3aa: ASSYSDGGSEQF
v_gene: TRBV7-2; CDR3aa: ASSFYRGNTIY
v_gene: TRBV12-3/TRBV12-4; CDR3aa: ASSLTGARDYGYT
v_gene: TRBV7-2; CDR3aa: ASSLRLLAGGPHRGTDTQY
v_gene: TRBV5-1; CDR3aa: ASSLLSDSPYNEQF